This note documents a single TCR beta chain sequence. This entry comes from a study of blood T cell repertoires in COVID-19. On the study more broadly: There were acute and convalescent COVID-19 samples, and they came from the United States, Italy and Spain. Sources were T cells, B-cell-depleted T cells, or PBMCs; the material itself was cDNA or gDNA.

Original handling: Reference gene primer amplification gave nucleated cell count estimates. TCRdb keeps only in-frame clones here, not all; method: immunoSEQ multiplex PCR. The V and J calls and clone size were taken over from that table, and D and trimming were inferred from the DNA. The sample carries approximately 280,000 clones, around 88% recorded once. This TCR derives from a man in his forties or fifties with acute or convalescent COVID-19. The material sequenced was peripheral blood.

CDR3 residues: CATAATTGELFF. The CDR3 DNA sequence: TGTGCCACCGCGGCCACGACCGGGGAGCTGTTTTTT. J is TRBJ2-2 and V is TRBV24-1; no definite D call. The germline V gene has CDR1 KGHDR and CDR2 SFDVKD. This CDR3 is built from 12 residues. Trimming left V 9 bases short and J 5 bases short, with 9 bases between.